A selection of T cell receptor beta chains follows, all from one sample in a study of CD8 T cells in ankylosing spondylitis. TCRdb reanalysed the 5' RACE reads using MiXCR and keeps one entry per CDR3 protein. This sample has some 840,000 distinct CDR3 sequences, with about 10% found just once. The material sequenced was blood, either unsorted or a sorted T cell fraction (not recorded which). The receptors shown here come from a male donor with ankylosing spondylitis. CDR3s include the opening cysteine and the closing phenylalanine or tryptophan. Each record gives: J gene, D gene, V gene, clone size, CDR3 protein, CDR3 DNA. The D gene is left open where the match is weak. Clone size is stated in some rows and not others, as once, few, many or a class when expanded.

TRBJ2-2 NA TRBV4-2 many CASSRAMGANTGELFF TGTGCCAGCAGCCGCGCTATGGGAGCGAACACCGGGGAGCTGTTTTTT
TRBJ2-3 NA TRBV7-2 few CASSLVAADTQYF TGTGCCAGCAGCTTAGTGGCTGCTGATACGCAGTATTTT
TRBJ2-1 NA TRBV4-2 few CASSPAGKGGHNEQFF TGTGCCAGCAGCCCAGCGGGGAAGGGGGGCCACAATGAGCAGTTCTTC
TRBJ2-1 NA TRBV20-1 few CSARDRVGGYNEQFF TGCAGTGCTAGAGACAGGGTTGGTGGCTACAATGAGCAGTTCTTC
TRBJ1-5 NA TRBV19 many CASSITASNQPQHF TGTGCCAGTAGTATTACAGCTAGCAATCAGCCCCAGCATTTT
TRBJ2-1 NA TRBV29-1 many CSGGWGSYNEQFF TGCAGCGGGGGCTGGGGCTCCTACAATGAGCAGTTCTTC
TRBJ2-1 TRBD2 TRBV28 NA CASRLRGRRNEQFF TGTGCCAGCAGACTTCGCGGGAGGCGTAATGAGCAGTTCTTC
TRBJ1-1 NA TRBV29-1 NA CSARVRAGNTEAFF TGCAGCGCTCGAGTGAGGGCCGGGAACACTGAAGCTTTCTTT
TRBJ2-4 NA TRBV6-2/TRBV6-3 NA CASSYGGGGIRNIQYF TGTGCCAGCAGTTACGGTGGAGGGGGCATTCGAAACATTCAGTACTTC
TRBJ2-3 NA TRBV4-2 NA CASSQPSGTDTQYF TGTGCCAGCAGCCAGCCTAGCGGCACAGATACGCAGTATTTT
TRBJ2-2 TRBD1 TRBV6-1 few CASRLTGDNTGELFF TGTGCCAGCAGGTTGACAGGGGATAACACCGGGGAGCTGTTTTTT